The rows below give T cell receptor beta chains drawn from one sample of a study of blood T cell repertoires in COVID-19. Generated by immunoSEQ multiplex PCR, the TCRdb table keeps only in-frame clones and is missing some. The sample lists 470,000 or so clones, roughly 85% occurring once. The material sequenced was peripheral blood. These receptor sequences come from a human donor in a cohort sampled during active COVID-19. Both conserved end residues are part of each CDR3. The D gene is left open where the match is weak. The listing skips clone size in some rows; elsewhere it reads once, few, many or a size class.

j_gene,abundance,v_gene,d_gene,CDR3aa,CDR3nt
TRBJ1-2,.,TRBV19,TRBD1,CASSIARDRRPGYGYTF,TGTGCCAGTAGTATAGCCAGGGACAGGAGACCGGGCTATGGCTACACCTTC
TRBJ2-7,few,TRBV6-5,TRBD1,CASSRDRAYEQYF,TGTGCCAGCAGCCGGGACAGGGCCTACGAGCAGTACTTC
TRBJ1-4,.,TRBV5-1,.,CASSRSREYGEKLFF,TGCGCCAGCAGCCGGAGCAGGGAATATGGGGAAAAACTGTTTTTT
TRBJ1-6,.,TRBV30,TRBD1,CAWSPPLRDRNSPLHF,TGTGCCTGGAGTCCGCCTCTCCGGGACAGGAATTCACCCCTCCACTTT
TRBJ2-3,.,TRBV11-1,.,CASSLLAGLSTDTQYF,TGTGCCAGCAGCTTATTGGCGGGGCTTAGCACAGATACGCAGTATTTT
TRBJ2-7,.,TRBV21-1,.,CASIPKTVRGEQYF,TGTGCCAGCATCCCTAAGACCGTCCGGGGCGAGCAGTACTTC
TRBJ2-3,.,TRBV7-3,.,CASSLGHTDTQYF,TGTGCCAGCAGCTTGGGCCACACAGATACGCAGTATTTT
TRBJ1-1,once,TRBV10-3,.,CAISEQHLDTEAFF,TGTGCCATCAGTGAGCAACACCTAGACACTGAAGCTTTCTTT
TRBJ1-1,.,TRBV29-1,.,CSVFKGVNTEAFF,TGCAGCGTCTTTAAGGGGGTCAACACTGAAGCTTTCTTT
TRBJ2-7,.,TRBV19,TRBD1,CASSITGGDEQYF,TGTGCCAGTAGCATAACAGGGGGCGACGAGCAGTACTTC
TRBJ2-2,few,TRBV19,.,CATGPGELFF,TGTGCCACCGGTCCCGGGGAGCTGTTTTTT
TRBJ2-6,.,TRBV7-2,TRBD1,CASTPGGAGANVLTF,TGTGCCAGCACGCCAGGGGGCGCTGGGGCCAACGTCCTGACTTTC
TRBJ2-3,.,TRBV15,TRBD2,CAFQAAGPDTQYF,TGTGCCTTTCAGGCAGCGGGGCCAGATACGCAGTATTTT
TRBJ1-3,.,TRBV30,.,CAWSVQGLDTIYF,TGTGCCTGGAGTGTACAGGGCCTGGACACCATATATTTT
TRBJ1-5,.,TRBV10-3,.,CAIREDGNQPQHF,TGTGCCATCAGGGAGGACGGGAATCAGCCCCAGCATTTT
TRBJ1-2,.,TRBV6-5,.,CASSYTAYGYTF,TGTGCCAGCAGTTATACAGCCTATGGCTACACCTTC
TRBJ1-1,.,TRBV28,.,CASTVVADTEAFF,TGTGCCAGCACCGTGGTCGCGGACACTGAAGCTTTCTTT
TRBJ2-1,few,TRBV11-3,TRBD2,CASSPGGLAGEGEQFF,TGTGCCAGCAGCCCCGGTGGGCTAGCGGGAGAGGGAGAGCAGTTCTTC
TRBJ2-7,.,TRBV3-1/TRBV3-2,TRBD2,CASSQVSGGPYEQYF,TGTGCCAGCAGCCAAGTTAGCGGGGGTCCCTACGAGCAGTACTTC
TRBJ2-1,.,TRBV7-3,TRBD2,CASSLGLASLDEQFF,TGTGCCAGCAGCTTGGGACTAGCTTCCCTCGATGAGCAGTTCTTC
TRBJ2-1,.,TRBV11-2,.,CASSLDRNNEQFF,TGTGCCAGCAGCTTAGACAGAAACAATGAGCAGTTCTTC
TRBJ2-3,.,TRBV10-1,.,CASSDRAGPDDTQYF,TGCGCCAGCAGTGATAGGGCAGGGCCAGATGATACGCAGTATTTT
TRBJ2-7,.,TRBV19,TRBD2,CASSILAGEIPYEQYF,TGTGCCAGTAGTATACTAGCGGGAGAAATCCCCTACGAGCAGTACTTC
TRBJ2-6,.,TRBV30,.,CAWSSGANVLTF,TGTGCCTGGTCATCTGGGGCCAACGTCCTGACTTTC
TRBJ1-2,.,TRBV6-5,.,CASSSPIDYGYTF,TGTGCCAGCAGTTCGCCGATAGACTATGGCTACACCTTC
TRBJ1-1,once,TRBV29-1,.,CSGGQRGNTEAFF,TGCAGCGGGGGACAAAGGGGCAACACTGAAGCTTTCTTT
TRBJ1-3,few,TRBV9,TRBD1,CASSYGTGSGNTIYF,TGTGCCAGCAGTTATGGGACAGGCTCTGGAAACACCATATATTTT
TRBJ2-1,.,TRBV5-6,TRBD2,CASSLMGAGVWNEQFF,TGTGCCAGCAGCTTGATGGGAGCGGGAGTTTGGAATGAGCAGTTCTTC
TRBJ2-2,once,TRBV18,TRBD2,CASSPRLAELVTGELFF,TGTGCCAGCTCACCCCGACTAGCAGAGTTAGTCACCGGGGAGCTGTTTTTT
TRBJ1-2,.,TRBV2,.,CASSASIENGYTF,TGTGCCAGCAGCGCCTCTATAGAAAATGGCTACACCTTC
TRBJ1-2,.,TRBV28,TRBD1,CASSSQGPNYGYTF,TGTGCCAGCAGTTCACAGGGGCCGAACTATGGCTACACCTTC
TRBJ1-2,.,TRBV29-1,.,CSVGLTYGYTF,TGCAGCGTTGGCTTAACTTATGGCTACACCTTC
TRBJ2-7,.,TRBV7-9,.,CASSLGGTGSYEQYF,TGTGCCAGCAGCTTAGGTGGGACTGGCTCCTACGAGCAGTACTTC
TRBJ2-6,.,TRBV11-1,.,CASSYVGRGANVLTF,TGTGCCAGCAGCTATGTGGGGCGGGGGGCCAACGTCCTGACTTTC
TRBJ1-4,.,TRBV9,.,CASSSGEGRSTNEKLFF,TGTGCCAGCAGCTCCGGGGAGGGACGATCAACTAATGAAAAACTGTTTTTT
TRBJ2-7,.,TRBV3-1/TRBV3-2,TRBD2,CASSQWGGRAYEQYF,TGTGCCAGCAGCCAATGGGGGGGGAGGGCCTACGAGCAGTACTTC
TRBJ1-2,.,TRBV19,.,CASREQGIHGYTF,TGTGCCAGTAGGGAACAGGGTATCCATGGCTACACCTTC
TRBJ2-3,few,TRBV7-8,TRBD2,CASSLKTSGTDTQYF,TGTGCCAGCAGCTTAAAGACTAGCGGCACAGATACGCAGTATTTT
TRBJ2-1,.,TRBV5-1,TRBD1,CASREPGQGAQEQFF,TGCGCCAGCAGGGAACCGGGACAGGGGGCTCAAGAGCAGTTCTTC
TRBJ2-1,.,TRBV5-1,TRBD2,CASSLGLAGDEQFF,TGCGCCAGCAGCTTGGGACTAGCGGGAGATGAGCAGTTCTTC
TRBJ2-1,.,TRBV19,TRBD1,CASRPYYGTVNEQFF,TGTGCCAGTAGACCCTATTATGGGACAGTCAATGAGCAGTTCTTC
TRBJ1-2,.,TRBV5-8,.,CASSLAAVNYGYTF,TGTGCCAGCAGCTTGGCCGCAGTTAACTATGGCTACACCTTC
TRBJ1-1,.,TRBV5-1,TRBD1,CASRVTIGGTGPEAFF,TGCGCCAGCAGAGTGACAATTGGAGGGACAGGGCCTGAAGCTTTCTTT
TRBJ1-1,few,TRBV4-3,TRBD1,CASSEQGANTEAFF,TGCGCCAGCAGCGAACAGGGGGCGAACACTGAAGCTTTCTTT
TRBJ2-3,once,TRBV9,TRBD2,CASSLAGGADTQYF,TGTGCCAGCAGCTTAGCGGGAGGGGCAGATACGCAGTATTTT
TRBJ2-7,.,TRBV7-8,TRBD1,CASSSTGSAYEQYF,TGTGCCAGCAGCTCGACAGGGAGTGCCTACGAGCAGTACTTC
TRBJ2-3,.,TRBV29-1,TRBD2,CSVGGSGMTDTQYF,TGCAGCGTTGGCGGGAGTGGGATGACAGATACGCAGTATTTT
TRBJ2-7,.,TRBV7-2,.,CASSRSPADEQYF,TGTGCCAGCAGCCGATCTCCTGCGGACGAGCAGTACTTC
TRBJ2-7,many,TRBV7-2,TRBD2,CASSSSSGSNYEQYF,TGTGCCAGCAGCTCGAGTAGCGGGAGTAACTACGAGCAGTACTTC
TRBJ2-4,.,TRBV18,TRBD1,CASSPRGQGTTKNIQYF,TGTGCCAGCTCACCACGCGGACAGGGTACCACCAAAAACATTCAGTACTTC
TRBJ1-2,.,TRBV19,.,CASSMWDTSNYGYTF,TGTGCCAGTAGTATGTGGGACACCTCAAACTATGGCTACACCTTC
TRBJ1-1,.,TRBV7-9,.,CASSLLASEAFF,TGTGCCAGCAGCTTATTAGCCTCCGAAGCTTTCTTT
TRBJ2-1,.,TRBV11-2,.,CASSLSGSYNEQFF,TGTGCCAGCAGCTTAAGCGGCTCCTACAATGAGCAGTTCTTC
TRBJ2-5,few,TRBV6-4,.,CASSRDGGFEETQYF,TGTGCCAGCAGTCGCGATGGGGGCTTCGAGGAGACCCAGTACTTC